The clone carrying this T cell receptor (beta chain) came up many times. The target antigen is unknown. The sample originates from a study of human T cells and chemical hapten exposure. Study summary: TCR yields differed between samples (mainly from small differences in pooled library volume). Overall study findings and caveats: The number of TCRs over 1 in 1000 frequency stayed unchanged after DPC.

The authors' processing: Samples had a median of about 95,000 TCRs, ranging 23,224 to 690,600. From the RACE reads, TCRdb called clonotypes with MiXCR, one entry per CDR3 protein. TCRdb's processing, not the authors', yielded these V and J calls. Of under 95,000 distinct CDR3 sequences in the sample, around 9% were seen once. Described time point: healthy volunteer bleed at 2 weeks. Unfractionated whole blood served as the source for total RNA extraction. J lost 9 bases, V lost 4 bases, and 7 bases had no gene match. Per germline, CDR1 KGHDR and CDR2 SFDVKD. CDR3 size: 13 residues. The sample consisted of whole blood. This clonotype was obtained from a female donor in good health. Some clones in this sample may be carry-over from other donors' samples. This chain links TRBV24-1 with TRBJ1-2; 7 bases align to TRBD1. Here the CDR3 reads CATSDPGRGSYTF. The CDR3 region has the DNA TGTGCCACCAGTGACCCAGGCAGGGGGAGCTACACCTTC.